The 11 T cell receptor beta chains listed next were all sequenced from one sample in a study of cytomegalovirus exposure and HLA in healthy donors. The PCR had 60 Vbeta and 13 Jbeta primers. Using immunoSEQ multiplex PCR, the repertoire was profiled, and TCRdb retains in-frame clones only, with some absent. The sample holds under 130,000 clones; 83% are singletons and the top ten take 5% to 6.5%. Specimen: PBMCs. The receptors here all came from a man between 18 and 29 years old in good health and CMV-seronegative.

V gene TRBV21-1 combines with J gene TRBJ1-1; the table's D call, TRBD1, was not checked against the DNA. TRBV21-1 is reported as a pseudogene. This CDR3 has 14 amino acids. CDR3 bases: TGTGCCAGCGGATTCCAACAGGGAGACACTGAAGCTTTCTTT. Amino acids: CASGFQQGDTEAFF.

V is TRBV5-1 and J is TRBJ2-1, with 12 bases matching TRBD2. Germline V CDR1 and CDR2: SGHRS, YFSETQ. The junction had 9 bases not matched to a gene; V was cut back by 4 bases and J by 4 bases. CDR3 size: 17 residues. This CDR3 is CASSNTPSGGGYNEQFF. The DNA of the CDR3 is TGCGCCAGCAGCAACACCCCTAGCGGGGGGGGATACAATGAGCAGTTCTTC.

The V call is TRBV7-2, the J call TRBJ2-7, with TRBD2 matching 9 bases. The CDR3 is made up of 16 amino acids. The V gene end was trimmed by 1 base and the J gene end by 3 bases; junction bases not matched to a gene: 7. Germline V lookup: CDR1 SGHTA, CDR2 FQGNSA. CDR3: CASSLGLAVRSYEQYF. The CDR3 DNA reads TGTGCCAGCAGCTTAGGACTAGCGGTAAGAAGCTACGAGCAGTACTTC.

The table lists this clone with a few counts. This sequence joins TRBV11-3 and TRBJ2-7; D may be TRBD2 (5 bases). CDR1 and CDR2 from the germline V gene are SGHNT and YENEEA. The CDR3 is 14 residues long. Trimming took off 7 bases at V and 1 base at J, with 14 bases between the two ends. CDR3 sequence reads: CASMRPEESYEQYF. CDR3 DNA sequence: TGTGCCAGCATGCGGCCGGAGGAGTCCTACGAGCAGTACTTC.

V and J are TRBV18 and TRBJ2-3; D might be TRBD2 (7 bases). With 0 bases removed from V and 12 bases from J, the gap between germline ends came to 19 bases. The CDR3 runs to 15 residues. The germline gives CDR1 KGHSH, CDR2 LQKENI. CDR3 amino acids: CASSPPDFGGRLQYF. The CDR3, as DNA: TGTGCCAGCTCACCACCGGACTTCGGGGGGCGGCTTCAGTATTTT.

This chain uses TRBV7-8 with TRBJ1-5; D uncertain. CDR3 length equals 15 residues. Germline values: CDR1 SGHVS, CDR2 FQNEAQ. V lost 5 bases, J lost 6 bases, and 17 bases lay in between. Here the CDR3 DNA reads TGTGCCAGCAGCGCCTCGGAGGGTAGTAGTCAGCCCCAGCATTTT. Its protein is CASSASEGSSQPQHF.

Comment on this clone: This CDR3 is also generated by other DNA sequences in the sample. This chain joins TRBV27 and TRBJ1-6; D is uncertain. Germline lookup yields CDR1 MNHEY and CDR2 SMNVEV (reference sequence). Trimming cost V 3 bases and J 2 bases, with 11 bases left between them. The CDR3 spans 16 residues. DNA of the CDR3: TGTGCCAGCAGTTTCTCTAGTAGCGCCTATAATTCACCCCTCCACTTT. This translates into CASSFSSSAYNSPLHF.

The chain couples TRBV7-8 to TRBJ1-1; D perhaps matches TRBD1 (6 bases). The CDR3 loop spans 13 amino acids. Germline V gene lookup returns CDR1 SGHVS and CDR2 FQNEAQ. V was cut by 5 bases and J by 3 bases, with 10 bases left in between. The CDR3 region has the DNA TGTGCCAGCAGCAAGGGGGGGGACACTGAAGCTTTCTTT. This sequence encodes CASSKGGDTEAFF.

This chain connects TRBV6-4 to TRBJ2-7, with 9 bases identical to TRBD2. CDR3 length equals 13 residues. Germline loops: CDR1 MRHNA, CDR2 SNTAGT. Trimming removed 9 bases from V and 1 base from J; junction bases left unmatched: 4. CDR3 sequence reads: CASSTSGSYEQYF. In nucleotides, the CDR3 is TGTGCCAGTTCGACTAGCGGTTCCTACGAGCAGTACTTC.

In its sample, this clone was seen once. The chain carries TRBV6-5 and TRBJ2-1, with 8 positions matching TRBD2. Looked up from germline, CDR1 is MNHEY and CDR2 is SVGAGI. After removal of 4 bases from V and 7 bases from J, the junction contained 12 bases not matched to a gene. This CDR3 region has 16 residues. The CDR3 sequence is CASSFGTGGYLNEQFF. CDR3 coding DNA: TGTGCCAGCAGTTTCGGGACGGGAGGGTATTTGAATGAGCAGTTCTTC.

This chain's CDR3 is CASSLNRDRADISMDYTF. CDR3 DNA: TGTGCCAGCAGCTTGAACCGGGACAGGGCCGATATATCTATGGACTACACCTTC. The chain uses TRBV5-4 and TRBJ1-2, with TRBD1 matching 9 bases. This CDR3 is built from 18 residues. V was pared by 1 base and J by 10 bases, with 20 bases of the junction left unmatched. Looked up from germline, CDR1 is SGHNT and CDR2 is YYREEE (reference sequence).